The clone carrying this TCR beta chain was counted many times. Its specificity is unknown. The record originates from a study of breast tumors, draining lymph nodes, adjacent tissues. A single record per CDR3 protein comes from TCRdb applying MiXCR to the multiplex PCR reads. Of just under 65,000 distinct CDR3 sequences in the sample, approximately 54% were seen once. J was trimmed by 2 bases and V by 4 bases; bases with no gene match: 7. CDR1 and CDR2 from the germline V gene are SGHVS and FQNEAQ. CDR3 length: 16 residues. Findings and caveats of the study: Most tumor T cells seemingly derive from lymph node, then expand in tumor.

Material: breast tumor tissue. The clonotype was recovered from a female donor with breast cancer. Some clones in this sample may be carry-over from other donors' samples. The chain combines TRBV7-8 with TRBJ2-3; 9 nucleotides align to TRBD2. The CDR3 loop reads CASSSSTSGNTDTQYF. The CDR3 coding sequence is TGTGCCAGCAGCTCCTCGACTAGCGGTAACACAGATACGCAGTATTTT.